The clone carrying this T cell receptor (beta chain) was seen only once. Under the authors' procedure: Counts of nucleated cells, estimated from reference gene primer amplification, were obtained. The assay was immunoSEQ multiplex PCR, and TCRdb's table has in-frame clones only and misses some. That table furnishes V, J and clone size, whereas the DNA furnished D and trimming. The sample shows about 270,000 clones, approximately 91% of them seen only once. This CDR3 has 13 amino acids. V lost 4 bases to trimming and J lost 10 bases, with 15 bases between them. Germline values: CDR1 KGHDR, CDR2 SFDVKD. This study enrolled people aged 18 to 89 from about two dozen US geographic areas. The data stem from a study of blood T cell repertoires in COVID-19. Whole-study context: The analysed material was cDNA or gDNA that came from T cells, B-cell-depleted T cells, or PBMCs.

Specimen: PBMCs or T cells enriched from blood (not recorded which). V is TRBV24-1 and J is TRBJ1-1; the D is unclear. The source is a woman between 40 and 50 years old with acute COVID-19. The CDR3 sequence is CATSDPQAGAAFF. Here the CDR3 DNA reads TGTGCCACCAGTGACCCCCAGGCGGGTGCAGCTTTCTTT.